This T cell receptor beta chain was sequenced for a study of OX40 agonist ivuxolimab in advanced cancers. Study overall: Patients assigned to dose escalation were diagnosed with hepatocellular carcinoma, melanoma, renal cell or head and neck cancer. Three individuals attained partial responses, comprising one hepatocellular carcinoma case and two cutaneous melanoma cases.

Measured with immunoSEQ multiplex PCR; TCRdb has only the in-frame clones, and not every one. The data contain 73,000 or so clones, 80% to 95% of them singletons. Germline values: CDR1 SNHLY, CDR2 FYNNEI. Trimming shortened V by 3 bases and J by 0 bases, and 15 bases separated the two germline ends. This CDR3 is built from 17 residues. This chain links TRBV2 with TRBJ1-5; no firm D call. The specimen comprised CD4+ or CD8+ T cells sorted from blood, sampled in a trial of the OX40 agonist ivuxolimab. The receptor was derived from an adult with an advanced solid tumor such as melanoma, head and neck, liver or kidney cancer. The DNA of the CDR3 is TGTGCCAGCAGTGACGGAGTACGAAGGTATAGCAATCAGCCCCAGCATTTT. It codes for CASSDGVRRYSNQPQHF.